Listed below are T cell receptor beta chains from one sample, sequenced in a study of CD8+ T cells in alopecia areata. Generated by immunoSEQ multiplex PCR, the TCRdb table keeps only in-frame clones and is missing some. This table has approximately 150,000 clones, more than 45% appearing once. The material sequenced was CD4+ T cells sorted from blood. Source of these receptors: a human donor with alopecia areata. The CDR3 runs from the conserved cysteine through the conserved F or W. The D gene is left open where the match is weak. Expanded clones are given a class, and other clones once, few, many or no size at all.

j_gene,v_gene,abundance,d_gene,CDR3aa,CDR3nt
TRBJ2-7,TRBV19,few,TRBD2,CASSRDSRGGYEQYF,TGTGCCAGTAGCCGCGACAGCCGGGGGGGCTACGAGCAGTACTTC
TRBJ2-7,TRBV19,-,-,CAASLGDSYEQYF,TGTGCCGCCTCCTTGGGCGACTCCTACGAGCAGTACTTC
TRBJ2-7,TRBV11-2,-,-,CASRGRGAGFYEQYF,TGTGCCAGCAGGGGACGAGGTGCGGGATTTTACGAGCAGTACTTC
TRBJ1-1,TRBV7-8,few,-,CASSFDSNTEAFF,TGTGCCAGCAGCTTTGACAGCAACACTGAAGCTTTCTTT
TRBJ2-5,TRBV28,-,TRBD2,CASSFSGGETQYF,TGTGCCAGCAGCTTCTCGGGGGGAGAGACCCAGTACTTC
TRBJ1-4,TRBV29-1,-,-,CSALGGINEKLFF,TGCAGCGCCCTCGGAGGGATTAATGAAAAACTGTTTTTT
TRBJ1-1,TRBV30,-,-,CAWDQAKNTEAFF,TGTGCCTGGGATCAAGCAAAGAACACTGAAGCTTTCTTT
TRBJ1-1,TRBV27,-,-,CASGFTGRRTFF,TGTGCCAGCGGCTTTACAGGGCGGCGAACTTTCTTT
TRBJ2-3,TRBV28,-,TRBD2,CASQLAGGADTQYF,TGTGCCAGCCAACTAGCGGGAGGTGCAGATACGCAGTATTTT
TRBJ2-2,TRBV5-1,-,TRBD1,CASSGGQVLTGELFF,TGCGCCAGCAGCGGCGGACAGGTCCTCACCGGGGAGCTGTTTTTT
TRBJ1-3,TRBV5-1,few,-,CASSVDSHSGNTIYF,TGCGCCAGCAGCGTGGACAGCCACTCTGGAAACACCATATATTTT
TRBJ1-2,TRBV28,few,TRBD1,CASSLTGEGYGYTF,TGTGCCAGCAGTTTAACAGGGGAGGGCTATGGCTACACCTTC
TRBJ2-3,TRBV27,once,-,CASSFSGGDTQYF,TGTGCCAGCAGTTTCAGTGGGGGAGATACGCAGTATTTT
TRBJ2-2,TRBV27,-,-,CASSLRWMSTGELFF,TGTGCCAGCAGTCTCCGGTGGATGAGCACCGGGGAGCTGTTTTTT
TRBJ2-7,TRBV2,-,-,CASSDRTYTYEQYF,TGTGCCAGCAGTGACAGGACTTATACCTACGAGCAGTACTTC
TRBJ2-7,TRBV6-6,-,-,CASSYPVGAYEQYF,TGTGCCAGCAGTTACCCGGTTGGAGCCTACGAGCAGTACTTC
TRBJ1-4,TRBV29-1,-,-,CSVEAGGTFIGEKLFF,TGCAGCGTTGAAGCAGGAGGGACTTTCATCGGTGAAAAACTGTTTTTT